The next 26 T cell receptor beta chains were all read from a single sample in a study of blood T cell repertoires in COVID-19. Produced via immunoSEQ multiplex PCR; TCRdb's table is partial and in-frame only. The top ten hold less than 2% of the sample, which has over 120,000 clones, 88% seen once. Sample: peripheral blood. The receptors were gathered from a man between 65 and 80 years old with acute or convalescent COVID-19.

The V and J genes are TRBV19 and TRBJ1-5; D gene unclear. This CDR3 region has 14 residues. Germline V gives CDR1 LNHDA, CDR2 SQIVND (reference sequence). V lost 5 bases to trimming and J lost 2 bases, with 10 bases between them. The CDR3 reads CASSFRHGNQPQHF. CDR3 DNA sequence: TGTGCCAGTAGTTTCAGACACGGCAATCAGCCCCAGCATTTT.

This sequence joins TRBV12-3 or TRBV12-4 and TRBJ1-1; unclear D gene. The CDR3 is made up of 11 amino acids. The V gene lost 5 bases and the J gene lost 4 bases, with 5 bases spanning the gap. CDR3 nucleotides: TGTGCCAGCAGTCGGAGCACTGAAGCTTTCTTT. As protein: CASSRSTEAFF.

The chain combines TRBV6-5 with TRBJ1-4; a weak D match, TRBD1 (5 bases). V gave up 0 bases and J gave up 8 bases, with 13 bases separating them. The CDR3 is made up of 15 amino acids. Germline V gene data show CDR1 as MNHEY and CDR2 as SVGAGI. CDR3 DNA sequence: TGTGCCAGCAGTTACTCGGGGGGAGATACGGAAAAACTGTTTTTT. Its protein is CASSYSGGDTEKLFF.

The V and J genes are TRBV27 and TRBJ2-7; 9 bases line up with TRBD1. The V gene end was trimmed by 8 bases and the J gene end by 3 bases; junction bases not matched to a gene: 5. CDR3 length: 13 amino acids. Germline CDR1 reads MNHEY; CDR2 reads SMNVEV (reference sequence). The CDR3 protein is CASGRDRVYEQYF. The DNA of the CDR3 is TGTGCCAGCGGGCGGGACAGGGTCTACGAGCAGTACTTC.

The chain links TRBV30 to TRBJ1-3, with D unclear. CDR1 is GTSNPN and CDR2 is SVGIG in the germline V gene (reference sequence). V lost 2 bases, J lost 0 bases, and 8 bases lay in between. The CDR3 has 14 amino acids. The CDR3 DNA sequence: TGTGCCTGGAGTTCAGGTCTCTCTGGAAACACCATATATTTT. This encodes CAWSSGLSGNTIYF.

DNA for the CDR3: TGTGCCAGTAGTGCCCTAGCGGGACTTGTCGGCACAGATACGCAGTATTTT. This encodes CASSALAGLVGTDTQYF. The V and J genes are TRBV19 and TRBJ2-3, with TRBD2 matching over 9 bases. Germline lookup yields CDR1 LNHDA and CDR2 SQIVND (reference sequence). The CDR3 sequence is 17 residues long. V was clipped by 5 bases and J by 1 base; unmatched bases: 10.

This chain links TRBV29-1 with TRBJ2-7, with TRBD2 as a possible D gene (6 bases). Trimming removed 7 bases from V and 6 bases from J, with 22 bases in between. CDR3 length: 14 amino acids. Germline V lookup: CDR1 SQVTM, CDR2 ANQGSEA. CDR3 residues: CSAFRVEAGSEQYF. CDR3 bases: TGCAGCGCATTCAGGGTGGAGGCGGGAAGCGAGCAGTACTTC.

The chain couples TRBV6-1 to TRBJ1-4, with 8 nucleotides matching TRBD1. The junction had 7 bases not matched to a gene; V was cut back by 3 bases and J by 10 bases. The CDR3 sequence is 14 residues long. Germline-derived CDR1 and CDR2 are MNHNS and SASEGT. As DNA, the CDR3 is TGTGCCAGCAGTGACGGACAGGGTGGAGGAAAACTGTTTTTT. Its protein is CASSDGQGGGKLFF.

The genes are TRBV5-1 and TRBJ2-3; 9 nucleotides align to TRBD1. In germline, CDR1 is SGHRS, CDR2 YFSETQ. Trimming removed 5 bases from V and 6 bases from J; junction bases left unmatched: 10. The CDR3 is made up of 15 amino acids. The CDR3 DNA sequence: TGCGCCAGCAGTTGGGGACAGGGTGGACCGGATACGCAGTATTTT. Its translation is CASSWGQGGPDTQYF.

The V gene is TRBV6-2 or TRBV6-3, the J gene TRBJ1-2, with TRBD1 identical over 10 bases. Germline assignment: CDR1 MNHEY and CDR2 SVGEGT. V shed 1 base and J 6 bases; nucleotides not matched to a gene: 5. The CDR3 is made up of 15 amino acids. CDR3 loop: CASSYWTGGKDGYTF. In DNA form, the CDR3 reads TGTGCCAGCAGTTACTGGACAGGGGGGAAAGATGGCTACACCTTC.

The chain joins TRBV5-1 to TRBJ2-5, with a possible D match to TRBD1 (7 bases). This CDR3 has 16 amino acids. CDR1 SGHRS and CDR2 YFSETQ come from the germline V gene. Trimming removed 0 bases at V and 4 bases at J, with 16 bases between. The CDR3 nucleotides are TGCGCCAGCAGCTTGGTTCGGCAGGGGGGTGGAGAGACCCAGTACTTC. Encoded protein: CASSLVRQGGGETQYF.

CDR3 sequence: CASSQRTGTNEQFF. The CDR3 region has the DNA TGCGCCAGCAGCCAAAGGACAGGGACTAATGAGCAGTTCTTC. The chain carries TRBV5-1 and TRBJ2-1; TRBD1 agrees at 8 bases. Germline-derived CDR1 and CDR2 are SGHRS and YFSETQ. Trimming took 4 bases from V and 7 from J; bases not matched to a gene: 7. The CDR3 has 14 amino acids.

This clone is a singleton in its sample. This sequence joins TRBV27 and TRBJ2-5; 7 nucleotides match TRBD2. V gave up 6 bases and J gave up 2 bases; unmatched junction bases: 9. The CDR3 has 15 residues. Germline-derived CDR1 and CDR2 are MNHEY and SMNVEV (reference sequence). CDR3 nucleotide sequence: TGTGCCAGCAGGCAAAGCGGGGCAGGTCAAGAGACCCAGTACTTC. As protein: CASRQSGAGQETQYF.

The CDR3 protein is CASSASGAGTSGSLGPDTQYF. The CDR3, as DNA: TGTGCCAGCAGCGCATCTGGTGCCGGGACTAGCGGGAGTCTGGGCCCAGATACGCAGTATTTT. The rearrangement links TRBV9 to TRBJ2-3, with 14 nucleotides matching TRBD2. Germline CDR1 is SGDLS and CDR2 is YYNGEE. V lost 3 bases to trimming and J lost 4 bases; unmatched junction nucleotides: 19. The CDR3 loop spans 21 amino acids. Full variable domain (outside the CDR3, taken from reference TRBV9 and TRBJ2-3): DSGVTQTPKHLITATGQRVTLRCSPRSGDLSVYWYQQSLDQGLQFLIQYYNGEERAKGNILERFSAQQFPDLHSELNLSSLELGDSALYFCASSASGAGTSGSLGPDTQYFGPGTRLTVL.

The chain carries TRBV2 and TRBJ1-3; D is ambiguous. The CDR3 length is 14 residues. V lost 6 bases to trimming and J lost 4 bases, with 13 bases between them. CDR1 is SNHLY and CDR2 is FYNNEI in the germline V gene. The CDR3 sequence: CASSFQEVGNTIYF. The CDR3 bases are TGTGCCAGCAGCTTTCAGGAGGTCGGAAACACCATATATTTT.

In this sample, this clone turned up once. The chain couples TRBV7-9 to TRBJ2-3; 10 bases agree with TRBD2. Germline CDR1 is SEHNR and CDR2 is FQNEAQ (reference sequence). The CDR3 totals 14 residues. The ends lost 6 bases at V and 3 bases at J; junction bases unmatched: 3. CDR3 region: CASREAGGTDTQYF. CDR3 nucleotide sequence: TGTGCCAGCAGGGAAGCGGGAGGGACAGATACGCAGTATTTT. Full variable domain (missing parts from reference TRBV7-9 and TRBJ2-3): DTGVSQNPRHKITKRGQNVTFRCDPISEHNRLYWYRQTLGQGPEFLTYFQNEAQLEKSRLLSDRFSAERPKGSFSTLEIQRTEQGDSAMYLCASREAGGTDTQYFGPGTRLTVL.

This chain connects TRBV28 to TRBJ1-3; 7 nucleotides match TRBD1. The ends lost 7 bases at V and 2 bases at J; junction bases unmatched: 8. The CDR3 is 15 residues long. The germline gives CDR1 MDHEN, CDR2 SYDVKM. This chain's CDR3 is CASTLPGTAGNTIYF. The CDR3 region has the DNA TGTGCCAGCACCCTACCGGGGACAGCTGGAAACACCATATATTTT.

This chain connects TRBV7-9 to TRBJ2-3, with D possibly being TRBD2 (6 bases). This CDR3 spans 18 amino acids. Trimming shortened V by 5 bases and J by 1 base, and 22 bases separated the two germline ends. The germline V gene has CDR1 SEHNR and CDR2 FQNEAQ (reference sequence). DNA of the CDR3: TGTGCCAGCAGCAAGGTGTGGGCGGATGGAGGGGGCACAGATACGCAGTATTTT. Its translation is CASSKVWADGGGTDTQYF.

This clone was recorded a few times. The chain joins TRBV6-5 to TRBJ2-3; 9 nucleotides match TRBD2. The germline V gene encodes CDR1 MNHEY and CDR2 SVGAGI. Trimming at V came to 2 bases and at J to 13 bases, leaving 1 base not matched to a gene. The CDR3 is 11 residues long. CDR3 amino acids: CASSYAGGKYF. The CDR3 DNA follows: TGTGCCAGCAGTTACGCGGGGGGGAAGTATTTT.

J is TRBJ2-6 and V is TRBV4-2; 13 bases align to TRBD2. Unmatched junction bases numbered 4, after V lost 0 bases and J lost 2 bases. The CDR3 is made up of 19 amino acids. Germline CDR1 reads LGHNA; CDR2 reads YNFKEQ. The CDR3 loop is CASSQDTSGGAPGANVLTF. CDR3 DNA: TGTGCCAGCAGCCAAGACACTAGCGGGGGGGCGCCTGGGGCCAACGTCCTGACTTTC.

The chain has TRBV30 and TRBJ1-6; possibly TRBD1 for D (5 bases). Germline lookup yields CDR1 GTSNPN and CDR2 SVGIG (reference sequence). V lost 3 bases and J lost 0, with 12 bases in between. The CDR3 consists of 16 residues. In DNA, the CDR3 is TGTGCCTGGAGCCAGGGCTCCGCCTCCTATAATTCACCCCTCCACTTT. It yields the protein CAWSQGSASYNSPLHF. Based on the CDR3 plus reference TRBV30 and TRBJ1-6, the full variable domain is SQTIHQWPATLVQPVGSPLSLECTVEGTSNPNLYWYRQAAGRGLQLLFYSVGIGQISSEVPQNLSASRPQDRQFILSSKKLLLSDSGFYLCAWSQGSASYNSPLHFGNGTRLTVT.

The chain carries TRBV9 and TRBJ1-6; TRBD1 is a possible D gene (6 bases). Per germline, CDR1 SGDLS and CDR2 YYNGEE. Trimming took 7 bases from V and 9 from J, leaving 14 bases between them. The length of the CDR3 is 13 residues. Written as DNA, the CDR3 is TGTGCCAGCGCCCGGGGGGCAGGTTCACCCCTCCACTTT. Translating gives CASARGAGSPLHF.

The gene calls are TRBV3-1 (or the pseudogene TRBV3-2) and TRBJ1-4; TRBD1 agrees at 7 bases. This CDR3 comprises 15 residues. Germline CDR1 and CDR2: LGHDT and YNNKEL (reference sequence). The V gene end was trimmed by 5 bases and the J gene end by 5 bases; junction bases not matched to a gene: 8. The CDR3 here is CASSAQTGRNEKLFF. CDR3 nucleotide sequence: TGTGCCAGCAGCGCTCAGACAGGGAGAAATGAAAAACTGTTTTTT.

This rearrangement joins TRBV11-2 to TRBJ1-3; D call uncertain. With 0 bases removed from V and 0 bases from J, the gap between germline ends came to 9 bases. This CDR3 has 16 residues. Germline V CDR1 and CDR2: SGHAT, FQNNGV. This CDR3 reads CASSLDHSRSGNTIYF. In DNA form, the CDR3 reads TGTGCCAGCAGCTTAGATCACAGCCGCTCTGGAAACACCATATATTTT.

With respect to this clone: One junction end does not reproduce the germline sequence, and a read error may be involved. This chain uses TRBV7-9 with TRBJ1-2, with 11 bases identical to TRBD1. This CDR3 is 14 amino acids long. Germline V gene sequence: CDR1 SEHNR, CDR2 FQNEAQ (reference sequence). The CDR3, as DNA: TGTGCCAACAGCCGCACGGGACAGGGGGGAGGCTACACCTTC. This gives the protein CANSRTGQGGGYTF.

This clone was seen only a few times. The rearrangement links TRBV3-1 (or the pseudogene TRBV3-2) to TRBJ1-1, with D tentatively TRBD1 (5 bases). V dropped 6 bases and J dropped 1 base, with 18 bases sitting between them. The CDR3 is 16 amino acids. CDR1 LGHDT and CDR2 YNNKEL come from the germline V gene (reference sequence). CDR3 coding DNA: TGTGCCAGCAGGAGGTCTTCGGGGGACGGGAACACTGAAGCTTTCTTT. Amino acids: CASRRSSGDGNTEAFF.